The clone carrying this T cell receptor (beta chain) has a count of ten or more. The antigen is not known. The hyperthyroidism patients had all been newly diagnosed, and their disease duration was under 2 months. Their ages ranged from 18 to 65 years. PBMCs stemmed from under 11 ml fresh peripheral blood. These data belong to a study of T cells in Graves' hyperthyroidism and ophthalmopathy. TCR beta CDR3 region amplification was performed from RNA transcripts. With the HTBI primer set, the TCR CDR3 went through a first round of RT-PCR. TCRdb called the multiplex PCR reads again in MiXCR, with one record for every CDR3 protein. The table lists around 300,000 distinct CDR3 sequences, 14% of them singletons. The study's findings and limits: By a 13 V-J model, ophthalmopathy was set apart from stable hyperthyroidism.

Germline V lookup: CDR1 MNHNS, CDR2 SASEGT. Trimming stripped 10 bases from V and 7 bases from J, with 14 bases between. The CDR3 covers 12 residues. Sequencing input: blood. The source of this sequence is a woman aged 25 to 39 with Graves' hyperthyroidism. The chain employs TRBV6-1 and TRBJ2-4; weak D call: TRBD2 (6 bases). The CDR3 region is CATERAGNIQYF. DNA of the CDR3: TGTGCCACCGAGCGGGCGGGGAACATTCAGTACTTC.